Listed below are T cell receptor beta chains from one sample, sequenced in a study of T-cell reconstitution after alpha-beta-depleted transplantation in children. Via MiXCR, TCRdb re-called the PCR reads, giving one row per CDR3 protein. The table shows 500,000 or so distinct CDR3 sequences, with 32% occurring only once. This material consisted of PBMCs from the stem cell graft donor, taken from the stem cell graft. The receptors come from a human donor who donated a stem cell graft to a child with aplastic anemia. The CDR3 runs from the conserved cysteine through the conserved F or W. A D gene is named only where the DNA matches it firmly. Size tells how often a clone was seen (once, few, many) or the class of an expanded clone, and some rows leave it out.

clone size	J gene	V gene	D gene	CDR3 DNA	CDR3 protein
NA	TRBJ1-1	TRBV27	NA	TGTGCCAGCAGTGGGTTTGGGAACACTGAAGCTTTCTTT	CASSGFGNTEAFF
NA	TRBJ1-1	TRBV7-2	NA	TGTGCCAGCAGCTTAGTGGCGTCGGGGCTGTTAGCTGAAGCTTTCTTT	CASSLVASGLLAEAFF
few	TRBJ2-7	TRBV11-1	NA	TGTGCCAGCAGTATGGAGGCCGCCCCGGGACTCAGCTCCTACGAGCAGTACTTC	CASSMEAAPGLSSYEQYF
NA	TRBJ2-1	TRBV18	TRBD2	TGTGCCAGCTCACCACCGCTAGCGGGAGGACCTTACAATGAGCAGTTCTTC	CASSPPLAGGPYNEQFF
NA	TRBJ1-1	TRBV28	NA	TGTGCCAGCGAGGCGAGCCCTGAAGCTTTCTTT	CASEASPEAFF
NA	TRBJ1-2	TRBV4-3	NA	TGCGCCAGCAGCCAAGAAAACGGCAACTATGGCTACACCTTC	CASSQENGNYGYTF
NA	TRBJ2-1	TRBV7-3	TRBD2	TGTGCCAGCAGCTTAACACGGCGGGAGGGCATGTTCTTC	CASSLTRREGMFF
few	TRBJ1-2	TRBV29-1	TRBD1	TGCAGCGTGGGCCCGGGACAGGCGAACTATGGCTACACCTTC	CSVGPGQANYGYTF
few	TRBJ2-7	TRBV20-1	TRBD2	TGCAGTGCTCCCACTAGCGGGACTACCTACGAGCAGTACTTC	CSAPTSGTTYEQYF
NA	TRBJ2-2	TRBV30	TRBD1	TGTGCCTGGAGCGACGGGACAGCCGGGGAGCTGTTTTTT	CAWSDGTAGELFF
many	TRBJ2-1	TRBV5-1	NA	TGCGCCAGCAGCTTGGCACCAAGGGGGACTTCGGGAGTCAATGAGCAGTTCTTC	CASSLAPRGTSGVNEQFF
NA	TRBJ1-1	TRBV12-3/TRBV12-4	NA	TGTGCCAGCAGTTTACTGGAGACCACTGAAGCTTTCTTT	CASSLLETTEAFF
NA	TRBJ2-1	TRBV24-1	NA	TGTGCCACCAGTGACTTTACCGCTAGCGTCAATGAGCAGTTCTTC	CATSDFTASVNEQFF
NA	TRBJ2-5	TRBV4-3	TRBD2	TGCGCCAGCAGCCAAGATATCGGTGGGCTTCGGTCTAGCGGTTTCCATCAGTACTTC	CASSQDIGGLRSSGFHQYF
NA	TRBJ2-2	TRBV29-1	NA	TGCAGCGTTCGGGTTGGCGGTCCGAACACCGGGGAGCTGTTTTTT	CSVRVGGPNTGELFF
NA	TRBJ2-3	TRBV28	NA	TGTGCCAGCAGTACCCCTGGGAAGCCTAGCACAGATACGCAGTATTTT	CASSTPGKPSTDTQYF
few	TRBJ2-2	TRBV9	TRBD2	TGTGCCAGCAGCCCCGGGACTAGCATTAGCACCGGGGAGCTGTTTTTT	CASSPGTSISTGELFF
NA	TRBJ2-7	TRBV29-1	NA	TGCAGCGTTTTGGTAGCGGCTCCACGTCCCTACGAGCAGTACTTC	CSVLVAAPRPYEQYF
NA	TRBJ1-1	TRBV5-1	NA	TGCGCCAGCAGTTTTAAGGGTGAGAGCACTGAAGCTTTCTTT	CASSFKGESTEAFF
NA	TRBJ1-5	TRBV7-2	NA	TGTGCCAGCAGCGTCAGTAGCAATCAGCCCCAGCATTTT	CASSVSSNQPQHF
NA	TRBJ1-2	TRBV2	NA	TGTGCCAGCAGGCAGGATCCTAACTATGGCTACACCTTC	CASRQDPNYGYTF
NA	TRBJ1-2	TRBV15	NA	TGTGCCACCAGCAGGATGACGTATGGCTACACCTTC	CATSRMTYGYTF
few	TRBJ2-1	TRBV20-1	NA	TGCAGTCGGAGTGGGGGCAGAGGAAAAGGGGAGCAGTTCTTC	CSRSGGRGKGEQFF
NA	TRBJ1-2	TRBV14	TRBD1	TGTGCCAGCAGCCGAGCCGGGACAGCTAACTATGGCTACACCTTC	CASSRAGTANYGYTF
NA	TRBJ1-1	TRBV29-1	NA	TGCAGCGTTCTAACGAACACTGAAGCTTTCTTT	CSVLTNTEAFF
NA	TRBJ1-1	TRBV10-3	NA	TGTGCCATCAACCCGGTCGGGGGAGACACTGAAGCTTTCTTT	CAINPVGGDTEAFF
NA	TRBJ1-5	TRBV7-2	NA	TGTGCCAGCAGCCTGTCAGTGGGTTTAGAAAATCAGCCCCAGCATTTT	CASSLSVGLENQPQHF
NA	TRBJ2-5	TRBV28	TRBD1	TGTGCCAGCAGTTCCCTAGACAGGGGGCACCCTGGCCAGTACTTC	CASSSLDRGHPGQYF
NA	TRBJ2-7	TRBV20-1	TRBD2	TGCAGTGCGAAAGGGACTATGGTATTCTACGAGCAGTACTTC	CSAKGTMVFYEQYF
NA	TRBJ2-7	TRBV29-1	TRBD1	TGCAGCGTCTACGACAGGGCCAACTACGAGCAGTACTTC	CSVYDRANYEQYF
once	TRBJ2-1	TRBV12-3/TRBV12-4	TRBD2	TGTGCCAGCAGTTCCCCACTAGCGGGCTTAGGGGATGAGCAGTTCTTC	CASSSPLAGLGDEQFF
few	TRBJ2-2	TRBV20-1	NA	TGCAGTGCTTTCGATGGAGGCGGCGGGGAGCTGTTTTTT	CSAFDGGGGELFF
NA	TRBJ1-5	TRBV6-1	TRBD1	TGTGCCAGCAGGCAGACAGGGGAGGGCAATCAGCCCCAGCATTTT	CASRQTGEGNQPQHF
few	TRBJ1-3	TRBV7-2	NA	TGTGCCAGCACCTGGGGACTCGGTCCGAGCTCTGGAAACACCATATATTTT	CASTWGLGPSSGNTIYF
medium-sized	TRBJ1-2	TRBV12-3/TRBV12-4	NA	TGTGCCAGCAGTTTACCCCAGGGTGTCTATGGCTACACCTTC	CASSLPQGVYGYTF
NA	TRBJ1-5	TRBV18	NA	TGTGCCAGCTCATCCAGGACGGCGGACCCCAATCAGCCCCAGCATTTT	CASSSRTADPNQPQHF
NA	TRBJ2-7	TRBV6-5	TRBD2	TGTGCCAGCAGCTATACTCTAGCGGGAGGTTTCGCTCGCGAGCAGTACTTC	CASSYTLAGGFAREQYF
NA	TRBJ1-2	TRBV18	TRBD1	TGTGCCAGCTCACCCCAGGGGACAGGAACTACCTATGGCTACACCTTC	CASSPQGTGTTYGYTF
NA	TRBJ1-3	TRBV6-2/TRBV6-3	NA	TGTGCCAGCAGTTGGACAGAGAGCTCTGGAAACACCATATATTTT	CASSWTESSGNTIYF
few	TRBJ1-1	TRBV20-1	NA	TGCAGTGCTAGAGAAGGAAGGATTGAAGCTTTCTTT	CSAREGRIEAFF
NA	TRBJ1-1	TRBV29-1	NA	TGCAGCTGTGAGGGGCTGAACACTGAAGCTTTCTTT	CSCEGLNTEAFF
NA	TRBJ1-4	TRBV11-2	NA	TGTGCCAGCAGCTTTGAACCTAGGGGTGAAAAACTGTTTTTT	CASSFEPRGEKLFF
once	TRBJ1-1	TRBV25-1	NA	TGTGCCAGCAGTGATAATCTCATGAACACTGAAGCTTTCTTT	CASSDNLMNTEAFF
NA	TRBJ1-5	TRBV28	NA	TGTGCCAGCAGTTTGGATAGGACGTTAGGTCAGCCCCAGCATTTT	CASSLDRTLGQPQHF
few	TRBJ2-5	TRBV9	NA	TGTGCCAGCAGCGTAGAAGGGAAGGGGGAGACCCAGTACTTC	CASSVEGKGETQYF
few	TRBJ2-3	TRBV18	TRBD1	TGTGCCAGCTCGCATGGAGGACAGGGCGCAGATACGCAGTATTTT	CASSHGGQGADTQYF
few	TRBJ1-1	TRBV6-1	TRBD1	TGTGCCAGCAGTGACGTTACTACAGGGGACCCTGAAGCTTTCTTT	CASSDVTTGDPEAFF
few	TRBJ1-5	TRBV20-1	NA	TGCAGTGCTAGGTACCGACAGGACAATCAGCCCCAGCATTTT	CSARYRQDNQPQHF
few	TRBJ1-1	TRBV11-2	NA	TGTGCCAGCAGCTTAGGTGGGGGGCAGAACACTGAAGCTTTCTTT	CASSLGGGQNTEAFF
few	TRBJ1-1	TRBV11-3	NA	TGTGCCAGCAGCTTAGATAACCGGGTGAAGGGCACTGAAGCTTTCTTT	CASSLDNRVKGTEAFF
NA	TRBJ2-7	TRBV20-1	NA	TGCAGTGCTAGGGCTTTCGACAGCGGCCTGGTCGACGAGCAGTACTTC	CSARAFDSGLVDEQYF